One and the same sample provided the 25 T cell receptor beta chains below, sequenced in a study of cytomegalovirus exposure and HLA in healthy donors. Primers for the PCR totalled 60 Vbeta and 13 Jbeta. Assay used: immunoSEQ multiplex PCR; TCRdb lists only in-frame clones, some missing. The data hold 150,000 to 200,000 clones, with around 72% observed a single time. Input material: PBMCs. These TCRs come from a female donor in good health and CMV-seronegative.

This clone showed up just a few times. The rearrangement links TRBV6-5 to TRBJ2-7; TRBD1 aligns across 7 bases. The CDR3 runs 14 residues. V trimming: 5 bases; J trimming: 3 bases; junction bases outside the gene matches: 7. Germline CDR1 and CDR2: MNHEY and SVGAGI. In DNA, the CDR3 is TGTGCCAGCAGTCCCCCGGACAGGTTCTACGAGCAGTACTTC. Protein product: CASSPPDRFYEQYF.

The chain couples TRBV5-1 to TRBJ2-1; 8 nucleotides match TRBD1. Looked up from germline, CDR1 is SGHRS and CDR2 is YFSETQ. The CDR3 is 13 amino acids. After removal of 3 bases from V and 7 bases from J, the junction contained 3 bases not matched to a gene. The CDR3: CASSSWTGNEQFF. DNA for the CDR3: TGCGCCAGCAGCTCCTGGACAGGGAATGAGCAGTTCTTC.

The CDR3 DNA is TGTGCCAGCAGCTTGGAGGGGGCGTATGGCTACACCTTC. This translates into CASSLEGAYGYTF. The chain recombines TRBV7-9 with TRBJ1-2; TRBD1 matches 7 bases. The CDR3 spans 13 residues. The germline gives CDR1 SEHNR, CDR2 FQNEAQ (reference sequence). V was pared by 3 bases and J by 5 bases, with 3 bases of the junction left unmatched.

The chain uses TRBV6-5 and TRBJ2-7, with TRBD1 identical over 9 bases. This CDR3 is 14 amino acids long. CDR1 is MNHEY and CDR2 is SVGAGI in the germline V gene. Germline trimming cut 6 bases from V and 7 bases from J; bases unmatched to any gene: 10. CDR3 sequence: CASRAPGQGREQYF. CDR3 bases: TGTGCCAGCAGAGCACCGGGACAGGGACGGGAGCAGTACTTC.

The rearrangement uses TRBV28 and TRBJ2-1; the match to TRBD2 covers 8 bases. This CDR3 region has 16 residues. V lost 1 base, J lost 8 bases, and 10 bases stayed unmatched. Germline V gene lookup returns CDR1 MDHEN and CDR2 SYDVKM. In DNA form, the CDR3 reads TGTGCCAGCAGTTTATCGACGGGAGGGCCGGGGTATGAGCAGTTCTTC. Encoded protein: CASSLSTGGPGYEQFF.

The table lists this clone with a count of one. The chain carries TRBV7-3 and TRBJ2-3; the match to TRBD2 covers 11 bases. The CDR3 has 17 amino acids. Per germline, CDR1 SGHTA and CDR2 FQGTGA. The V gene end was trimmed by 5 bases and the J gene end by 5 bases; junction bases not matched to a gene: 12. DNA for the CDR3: TGTGCCAGCAGCCTAGCCACTAGCGGGGGTCTGGTAGATACGCAGTATTTT. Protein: CASSLATSGGLVDTQYF.

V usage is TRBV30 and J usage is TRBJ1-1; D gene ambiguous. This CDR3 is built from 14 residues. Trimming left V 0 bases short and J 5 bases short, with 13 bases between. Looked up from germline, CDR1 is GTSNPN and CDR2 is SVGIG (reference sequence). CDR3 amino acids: CAWSVPGSATEAFF. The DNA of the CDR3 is TGTGCCTGGAGTGTACCGGGATCGGCGACTGAAGCTTTCTTT.

The DNA of the CDR3 is TGTGCCATCAGTTACAGGGCGAGCTATGGCTACACCTTC. This sequence encodes CAISYRASYGYTF. V is TRBV10-3 and J is TRBJ1-2, with D tentatively TRBD1 (6 bases). This CDR3 contains 13 residues. CDR1 is ENHRY and CDR2 is SYGVKD in the germline V gene. V gave up 5 bases and J gave up 4 bases, with 11 bases separating them.

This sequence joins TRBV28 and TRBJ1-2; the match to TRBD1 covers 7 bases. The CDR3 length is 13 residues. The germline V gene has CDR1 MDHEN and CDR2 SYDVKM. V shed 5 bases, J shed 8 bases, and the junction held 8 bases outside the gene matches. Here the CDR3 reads CASSPHRGGGYTF. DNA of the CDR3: TGTGCCAGCAGTCCGCACAGGGGAGGCGGCTACACCTTC.

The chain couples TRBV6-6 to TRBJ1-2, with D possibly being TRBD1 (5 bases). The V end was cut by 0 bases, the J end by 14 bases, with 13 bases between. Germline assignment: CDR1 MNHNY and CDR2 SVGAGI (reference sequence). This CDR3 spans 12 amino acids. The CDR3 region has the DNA TGTGCCAGCAGTTACTCGGAGGGGACTGGGACCTTC. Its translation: CASSYSEGTGTF.

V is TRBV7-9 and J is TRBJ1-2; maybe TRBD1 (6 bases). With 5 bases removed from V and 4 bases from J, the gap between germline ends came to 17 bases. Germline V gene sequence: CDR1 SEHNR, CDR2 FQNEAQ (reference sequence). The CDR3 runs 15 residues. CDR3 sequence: CASSPTTGVGYGYTF. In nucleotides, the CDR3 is TGTGCCAGCAGCCCAACGACAGGCGTGGGCTATGGCTACACCTTC.

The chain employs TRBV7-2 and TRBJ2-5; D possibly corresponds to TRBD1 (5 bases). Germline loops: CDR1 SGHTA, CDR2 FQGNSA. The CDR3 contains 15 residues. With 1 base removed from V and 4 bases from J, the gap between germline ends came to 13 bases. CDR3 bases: TGTGCCAGCAGCTTAGAGTCACTGACAGCAGAGACCCAGTACTTC. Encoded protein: CASSLESLTAETQYF.

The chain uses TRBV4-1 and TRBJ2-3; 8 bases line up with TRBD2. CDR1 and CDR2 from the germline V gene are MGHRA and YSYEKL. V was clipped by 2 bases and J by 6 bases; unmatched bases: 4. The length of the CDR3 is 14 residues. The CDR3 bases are TGCGCCAGCAGCCAAAGACTAGCGACTGATACGCAGTATTTT. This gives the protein CASSQRLATDTQYF.

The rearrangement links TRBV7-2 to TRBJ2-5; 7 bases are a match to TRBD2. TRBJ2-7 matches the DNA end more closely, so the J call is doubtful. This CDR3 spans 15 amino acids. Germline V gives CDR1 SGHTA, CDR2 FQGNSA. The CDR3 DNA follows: TGTGCCAGCAGCTTAGTGGCGGGAGTTGACTACGAGCAGTACTTC. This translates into CASSLVAGVDYEQYF.

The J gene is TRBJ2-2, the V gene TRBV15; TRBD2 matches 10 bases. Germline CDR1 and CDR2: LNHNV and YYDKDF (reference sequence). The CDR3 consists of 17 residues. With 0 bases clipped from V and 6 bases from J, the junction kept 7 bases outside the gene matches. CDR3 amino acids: CATSRDWPSGGAGELFF. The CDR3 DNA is TGTGCCACCAGCAGAGATTGGCCCAGCGGGGGGGCCGGGGAGCTGTTTTTT. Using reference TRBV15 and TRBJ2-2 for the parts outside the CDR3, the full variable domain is DAMVIQNPRYQVTQFGKPVTLSCSQTLNHNVMYWYQQKSSQAPKLLFHYYDKDFNNEADTPDNFQSRRPNTSFCFLDIRSPGLGDTAMYLCATSRDWPSGGAGELFFGEGSRLTVL.

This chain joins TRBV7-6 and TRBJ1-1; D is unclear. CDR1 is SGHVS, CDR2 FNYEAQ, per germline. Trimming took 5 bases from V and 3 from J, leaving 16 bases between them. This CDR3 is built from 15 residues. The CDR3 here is CASSPERGRHTEAFF. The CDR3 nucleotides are TGTGCCAGCAGCCCAGAGCGGGGTAGGCACACTGAAGCTTTCTTT.

The CDR3 DNA is TGTGCCAGCAGCCAAGATAGGACAGGGAATCCCTACGAGCAGTACTTC. Translated: CASSQDRTGNPYEQYF. V usage is TRBV4-2 and J usage is TRBJ2-7; 8 bases are shared with TRBD1. This CDR3 comprises 16 residues. The germline V gene encodes CDR1 LGHNA and CDR2 YNFKEQ. V lost 0 bases, J lost 2 bases, and 6 bases stayed unmatched.

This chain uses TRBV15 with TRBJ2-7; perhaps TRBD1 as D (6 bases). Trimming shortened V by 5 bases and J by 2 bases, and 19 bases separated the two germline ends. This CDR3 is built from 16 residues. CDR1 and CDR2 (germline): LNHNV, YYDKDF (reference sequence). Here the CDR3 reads CATSQPTGGQTYEQYF. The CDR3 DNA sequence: TGTGCCACCAGCCAACCCACCGGCGGACAGACCTACGAGCAGTACTTC.

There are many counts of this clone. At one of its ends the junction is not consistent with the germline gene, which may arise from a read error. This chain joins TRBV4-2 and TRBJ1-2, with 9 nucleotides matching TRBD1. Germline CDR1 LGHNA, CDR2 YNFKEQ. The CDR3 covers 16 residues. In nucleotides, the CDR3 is TGTGCCAGCAGCCAAGATTTACAGGGGGCTAAGTATGGCTACACCTTC. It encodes CASSQDLQGAKYGYTF.

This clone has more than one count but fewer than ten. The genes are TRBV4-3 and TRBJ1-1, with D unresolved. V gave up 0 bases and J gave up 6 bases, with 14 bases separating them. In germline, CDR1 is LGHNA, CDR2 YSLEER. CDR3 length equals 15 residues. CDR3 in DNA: TGCGCCAGCAGCCAAGAAGTGATACGAGGTTCTGAAGCTTTCTTT. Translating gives CASSQEVIRGSEAFF.

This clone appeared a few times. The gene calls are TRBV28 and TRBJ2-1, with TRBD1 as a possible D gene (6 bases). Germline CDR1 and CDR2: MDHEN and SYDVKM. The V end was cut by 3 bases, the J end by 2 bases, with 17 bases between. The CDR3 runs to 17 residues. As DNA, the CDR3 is TGTGCCAGCAGTTTCCCCCTGGGGGACACGACCTACAATGAGCAGTTCTTC. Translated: CASSFPLGDTTYNEQFF.

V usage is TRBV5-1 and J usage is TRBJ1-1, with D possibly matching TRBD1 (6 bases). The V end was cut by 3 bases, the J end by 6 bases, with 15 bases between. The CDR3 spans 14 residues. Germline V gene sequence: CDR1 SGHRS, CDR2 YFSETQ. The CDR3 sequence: CASSSNGPGAEAFF. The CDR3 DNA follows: TGCGCCAGCAGCTCCAATGGACCAGGGGCTGAAGCTTTCTTT.

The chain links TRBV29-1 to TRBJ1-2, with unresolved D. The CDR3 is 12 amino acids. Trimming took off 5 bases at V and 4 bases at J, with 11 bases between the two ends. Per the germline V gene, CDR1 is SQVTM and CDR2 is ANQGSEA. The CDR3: CSVTAVGYGYTF. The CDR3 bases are TGCAGCGTTACAGCCGTCGGCTATGGCTACACCTTC. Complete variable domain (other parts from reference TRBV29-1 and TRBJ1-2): SAVISQKPSRDICQRGTSLTIQCQVDSQVTMMFWYRQQPGQSLTLIATANQGSEATYESGFVIDKFPISRPNLTFSTLTVSNMSPEDSSIYLCSVTAVGYGYTFGSGTRLTVV.

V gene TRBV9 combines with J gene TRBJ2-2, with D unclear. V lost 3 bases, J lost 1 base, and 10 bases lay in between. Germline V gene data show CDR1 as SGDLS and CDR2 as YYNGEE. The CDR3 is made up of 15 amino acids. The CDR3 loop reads CASSGTPRNTGELFF. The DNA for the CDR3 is TGTGCCAGCAGCGGAACCCCGAGGAACACCGGGGAGCTGTTTTTT.

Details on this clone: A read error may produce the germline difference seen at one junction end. CDR3 coding DNA: TGTGCCAACAGCCCGGGAGGGTCAGGGGCCAAAGCTTTCTTT. It encodes CANSPGGSGAKAFF. The chain combines TRBV7-3 with TRBJ1-1; D is possibly TRBD1 (6 bases). CDR3 size: 14 residues. CDR1 SGHTA and CDR2 FQGTGA come from the germline V gene.